This T cell receptor beta chain came from a study of CD8 T cells in Susac syndrome. Study as a whole: Each patient with Susac syndrome, at the time of blood draw, was therapy-naive, on corticosteroids, or on intravenous immunoglobulin alone.

The CDR3 is 15 residues long. Per the germline V gene, CDR1 is GTSNPN and CDR2 is SVGIG (reference sequence). The V end was cut by 0 bases, the J end by 1 base, with 10 bases between. Random hexamers were used to reverse transcribe an amount of 0.5 to 1 ug RNA. TCRdb reanalysed the immunoSEQ multiplex PCR reads using MiXCR and keeps one entry per CDR3 protein. The repertoire holds approximately 260,000 distinct CDR3 sequences, with 90% to 97% as singletons. The material sequenced was CD4+ T cells from PBMCs. The sequence came from a human donor with Susac syndrome. V gene TRBV30 combines with J gene TRBJ2-1; possible D gene TRBD1, 6 bases. The CDR3 sequence is CAWSVATGSYNEQFF. For the CDR3, the DNA is TGTGCCTGGAGTGTCGCGACAGGTTCCTACAATGAGCAGTTCTTC. The full variable domain, rest sourced from reference TRBV30 and TRBJ2-1, is SQTIHQWPATLVQPVGSPLSLECTVEGTSNPNLYWYRQAAGRGLQLLFYSVGIGQISSEVPQNLSASRPQDRQFILSSKKLLLSDSGFYLCAWSVATGSYNEQFFGPGTRLTVL.